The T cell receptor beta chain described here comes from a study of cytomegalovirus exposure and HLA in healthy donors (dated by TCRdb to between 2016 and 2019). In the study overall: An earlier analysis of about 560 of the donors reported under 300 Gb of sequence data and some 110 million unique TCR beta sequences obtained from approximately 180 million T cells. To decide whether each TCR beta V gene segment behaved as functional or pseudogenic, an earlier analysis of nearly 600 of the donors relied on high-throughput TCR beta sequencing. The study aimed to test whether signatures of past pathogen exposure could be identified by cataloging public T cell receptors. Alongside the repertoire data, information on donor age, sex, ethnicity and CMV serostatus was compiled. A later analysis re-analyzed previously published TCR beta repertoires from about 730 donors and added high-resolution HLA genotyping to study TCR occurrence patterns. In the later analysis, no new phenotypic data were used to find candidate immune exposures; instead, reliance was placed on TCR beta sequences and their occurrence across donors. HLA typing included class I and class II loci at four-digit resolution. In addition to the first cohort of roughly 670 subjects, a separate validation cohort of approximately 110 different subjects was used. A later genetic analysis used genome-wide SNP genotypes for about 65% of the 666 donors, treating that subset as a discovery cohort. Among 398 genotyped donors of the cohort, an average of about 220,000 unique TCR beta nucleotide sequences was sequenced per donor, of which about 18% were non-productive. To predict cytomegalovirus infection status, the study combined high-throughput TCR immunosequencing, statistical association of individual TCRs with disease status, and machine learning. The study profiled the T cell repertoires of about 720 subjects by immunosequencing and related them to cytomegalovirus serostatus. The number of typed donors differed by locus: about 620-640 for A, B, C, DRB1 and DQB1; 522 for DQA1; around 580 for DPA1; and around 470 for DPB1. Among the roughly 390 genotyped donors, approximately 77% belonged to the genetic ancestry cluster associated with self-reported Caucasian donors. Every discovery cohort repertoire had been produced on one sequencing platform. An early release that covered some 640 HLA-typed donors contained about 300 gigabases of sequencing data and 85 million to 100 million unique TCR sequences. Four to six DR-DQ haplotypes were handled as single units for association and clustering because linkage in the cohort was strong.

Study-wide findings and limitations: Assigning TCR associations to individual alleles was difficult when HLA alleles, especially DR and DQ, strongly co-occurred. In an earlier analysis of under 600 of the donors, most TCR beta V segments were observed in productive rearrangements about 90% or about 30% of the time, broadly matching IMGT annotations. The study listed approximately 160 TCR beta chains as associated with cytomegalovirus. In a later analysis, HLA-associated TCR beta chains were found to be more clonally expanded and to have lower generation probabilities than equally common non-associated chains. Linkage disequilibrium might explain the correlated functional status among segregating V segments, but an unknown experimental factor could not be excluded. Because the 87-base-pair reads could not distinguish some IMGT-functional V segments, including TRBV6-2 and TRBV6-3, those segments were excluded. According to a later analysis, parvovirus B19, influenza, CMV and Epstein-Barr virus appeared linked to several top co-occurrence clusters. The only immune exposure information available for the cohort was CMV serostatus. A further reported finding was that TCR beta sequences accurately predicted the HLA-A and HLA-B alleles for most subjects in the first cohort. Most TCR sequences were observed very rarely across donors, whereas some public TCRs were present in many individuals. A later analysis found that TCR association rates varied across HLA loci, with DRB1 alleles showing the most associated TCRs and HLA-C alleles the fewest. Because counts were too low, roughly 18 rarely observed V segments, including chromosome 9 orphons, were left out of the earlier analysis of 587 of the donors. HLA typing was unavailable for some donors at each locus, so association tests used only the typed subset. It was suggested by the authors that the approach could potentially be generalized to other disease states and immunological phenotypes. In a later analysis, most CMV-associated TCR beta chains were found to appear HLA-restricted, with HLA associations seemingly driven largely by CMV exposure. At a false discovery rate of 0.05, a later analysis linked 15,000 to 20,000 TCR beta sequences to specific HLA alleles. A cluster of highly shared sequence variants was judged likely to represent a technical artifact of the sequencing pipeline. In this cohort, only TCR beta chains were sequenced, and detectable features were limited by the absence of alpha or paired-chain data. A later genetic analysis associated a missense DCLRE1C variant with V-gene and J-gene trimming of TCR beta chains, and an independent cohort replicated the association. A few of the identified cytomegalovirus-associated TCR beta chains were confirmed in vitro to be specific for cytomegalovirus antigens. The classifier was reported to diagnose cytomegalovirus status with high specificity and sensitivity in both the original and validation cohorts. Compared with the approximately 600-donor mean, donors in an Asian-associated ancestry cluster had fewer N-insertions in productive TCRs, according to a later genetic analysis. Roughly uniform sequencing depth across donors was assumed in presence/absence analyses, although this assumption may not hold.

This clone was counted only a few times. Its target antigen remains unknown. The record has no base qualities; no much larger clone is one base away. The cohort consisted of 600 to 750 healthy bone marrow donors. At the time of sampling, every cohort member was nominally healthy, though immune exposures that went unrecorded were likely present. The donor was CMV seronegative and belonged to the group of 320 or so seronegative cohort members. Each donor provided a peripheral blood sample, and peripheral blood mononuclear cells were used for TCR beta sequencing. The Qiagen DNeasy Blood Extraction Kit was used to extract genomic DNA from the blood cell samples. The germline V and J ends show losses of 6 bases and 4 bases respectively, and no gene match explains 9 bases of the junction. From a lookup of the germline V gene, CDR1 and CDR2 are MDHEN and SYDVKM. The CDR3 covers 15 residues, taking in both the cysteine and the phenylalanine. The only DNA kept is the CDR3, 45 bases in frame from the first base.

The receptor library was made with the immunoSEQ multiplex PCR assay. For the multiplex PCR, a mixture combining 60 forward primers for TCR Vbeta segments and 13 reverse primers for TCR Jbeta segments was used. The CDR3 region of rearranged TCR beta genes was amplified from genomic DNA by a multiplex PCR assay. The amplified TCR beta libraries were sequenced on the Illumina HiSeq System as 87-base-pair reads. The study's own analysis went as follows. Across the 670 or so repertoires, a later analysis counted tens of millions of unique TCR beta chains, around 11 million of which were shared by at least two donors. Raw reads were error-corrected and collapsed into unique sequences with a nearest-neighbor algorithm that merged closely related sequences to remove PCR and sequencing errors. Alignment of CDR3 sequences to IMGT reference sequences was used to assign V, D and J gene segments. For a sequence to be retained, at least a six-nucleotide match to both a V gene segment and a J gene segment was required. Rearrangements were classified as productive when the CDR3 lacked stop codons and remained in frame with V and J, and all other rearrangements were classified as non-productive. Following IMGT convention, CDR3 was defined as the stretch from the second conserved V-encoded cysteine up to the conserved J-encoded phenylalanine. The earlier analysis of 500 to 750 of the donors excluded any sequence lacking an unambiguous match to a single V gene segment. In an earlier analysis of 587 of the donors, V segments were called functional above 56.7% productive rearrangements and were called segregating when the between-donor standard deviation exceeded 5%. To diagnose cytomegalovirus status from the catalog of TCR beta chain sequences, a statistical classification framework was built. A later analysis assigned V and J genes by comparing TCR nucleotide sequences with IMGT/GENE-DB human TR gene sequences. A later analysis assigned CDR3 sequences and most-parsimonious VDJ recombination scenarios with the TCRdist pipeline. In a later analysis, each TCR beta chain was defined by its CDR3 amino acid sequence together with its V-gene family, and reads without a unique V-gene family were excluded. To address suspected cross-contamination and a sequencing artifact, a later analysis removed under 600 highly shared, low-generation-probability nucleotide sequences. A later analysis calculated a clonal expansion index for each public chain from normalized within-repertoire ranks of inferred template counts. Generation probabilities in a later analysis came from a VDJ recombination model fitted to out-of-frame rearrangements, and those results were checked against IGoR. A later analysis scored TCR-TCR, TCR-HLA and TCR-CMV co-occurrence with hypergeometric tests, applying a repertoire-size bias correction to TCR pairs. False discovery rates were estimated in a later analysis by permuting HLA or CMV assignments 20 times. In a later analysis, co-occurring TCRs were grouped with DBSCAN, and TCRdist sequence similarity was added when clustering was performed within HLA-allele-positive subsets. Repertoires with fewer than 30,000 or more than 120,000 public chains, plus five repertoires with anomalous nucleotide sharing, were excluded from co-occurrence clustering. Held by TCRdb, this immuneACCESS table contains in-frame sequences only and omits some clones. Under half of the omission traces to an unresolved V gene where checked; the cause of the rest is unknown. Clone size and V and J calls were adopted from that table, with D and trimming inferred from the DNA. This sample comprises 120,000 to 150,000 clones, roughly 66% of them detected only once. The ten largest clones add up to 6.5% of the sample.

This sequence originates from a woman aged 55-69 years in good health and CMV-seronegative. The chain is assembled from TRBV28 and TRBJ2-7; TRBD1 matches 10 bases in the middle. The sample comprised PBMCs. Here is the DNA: TGTGCCAGCAGACCCGACAGGGGGCGATTATACGAGCAGTACTTC. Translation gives CASRPDRGRLYEQYF.